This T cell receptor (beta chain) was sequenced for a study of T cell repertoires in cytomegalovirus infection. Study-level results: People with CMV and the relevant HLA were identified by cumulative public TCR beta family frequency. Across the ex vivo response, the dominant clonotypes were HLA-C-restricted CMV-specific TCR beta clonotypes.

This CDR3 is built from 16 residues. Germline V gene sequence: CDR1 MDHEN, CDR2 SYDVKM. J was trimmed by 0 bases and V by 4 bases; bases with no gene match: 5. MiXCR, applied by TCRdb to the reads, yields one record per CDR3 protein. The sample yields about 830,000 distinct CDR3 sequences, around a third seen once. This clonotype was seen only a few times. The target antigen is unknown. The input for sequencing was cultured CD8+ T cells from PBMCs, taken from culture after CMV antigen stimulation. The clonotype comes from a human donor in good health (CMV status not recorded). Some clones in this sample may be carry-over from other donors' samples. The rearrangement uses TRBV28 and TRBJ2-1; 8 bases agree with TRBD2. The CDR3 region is CASSSVAGTSYNEQFF. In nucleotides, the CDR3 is TGTGCCAGCAGTTCAGTAGCGGGGACCTCCTACAATGAGCAGTTCTTC.